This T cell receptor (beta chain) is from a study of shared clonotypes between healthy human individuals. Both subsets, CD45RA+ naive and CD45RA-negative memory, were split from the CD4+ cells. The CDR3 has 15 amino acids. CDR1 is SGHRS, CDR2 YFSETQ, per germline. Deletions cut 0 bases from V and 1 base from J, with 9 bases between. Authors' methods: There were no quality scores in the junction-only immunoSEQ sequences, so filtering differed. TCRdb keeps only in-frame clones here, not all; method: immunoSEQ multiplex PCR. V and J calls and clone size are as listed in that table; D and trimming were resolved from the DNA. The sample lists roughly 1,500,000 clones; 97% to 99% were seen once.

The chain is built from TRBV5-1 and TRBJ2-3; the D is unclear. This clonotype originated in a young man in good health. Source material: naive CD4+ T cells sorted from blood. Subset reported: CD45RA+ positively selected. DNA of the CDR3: TGCGCCAGCAGCTTGGGAGAGGCCCGCACAGATACGCAGTATTTT. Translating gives CASSLGEARTDTQYF.